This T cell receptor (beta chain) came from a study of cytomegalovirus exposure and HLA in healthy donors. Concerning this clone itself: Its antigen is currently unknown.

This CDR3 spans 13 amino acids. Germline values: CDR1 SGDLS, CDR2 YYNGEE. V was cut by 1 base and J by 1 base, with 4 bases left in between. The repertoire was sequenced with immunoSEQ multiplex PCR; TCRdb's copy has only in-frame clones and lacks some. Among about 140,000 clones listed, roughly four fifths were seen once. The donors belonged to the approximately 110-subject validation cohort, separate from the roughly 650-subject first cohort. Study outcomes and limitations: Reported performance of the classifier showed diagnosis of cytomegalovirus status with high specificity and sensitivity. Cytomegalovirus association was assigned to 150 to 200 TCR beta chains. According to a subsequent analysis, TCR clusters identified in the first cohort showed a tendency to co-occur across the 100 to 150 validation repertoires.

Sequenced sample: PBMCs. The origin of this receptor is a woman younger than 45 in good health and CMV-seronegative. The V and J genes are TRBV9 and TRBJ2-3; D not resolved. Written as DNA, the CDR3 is TGTGCCAGCAGCGTATGGCGCACAGATACGCAGTATTTT. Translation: CASSVWRTDTQYF. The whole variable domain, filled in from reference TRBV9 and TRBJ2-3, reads DSGVTQTPKHLITATGQRVTLRCSPRSGDLSVYWYQQSLDQGLQFLIQYYNGEERAKGNILERFSAQQFPDLHSELNLSSLELGDSALYFCASSVWRTDTQYFGPGTRLTVL.